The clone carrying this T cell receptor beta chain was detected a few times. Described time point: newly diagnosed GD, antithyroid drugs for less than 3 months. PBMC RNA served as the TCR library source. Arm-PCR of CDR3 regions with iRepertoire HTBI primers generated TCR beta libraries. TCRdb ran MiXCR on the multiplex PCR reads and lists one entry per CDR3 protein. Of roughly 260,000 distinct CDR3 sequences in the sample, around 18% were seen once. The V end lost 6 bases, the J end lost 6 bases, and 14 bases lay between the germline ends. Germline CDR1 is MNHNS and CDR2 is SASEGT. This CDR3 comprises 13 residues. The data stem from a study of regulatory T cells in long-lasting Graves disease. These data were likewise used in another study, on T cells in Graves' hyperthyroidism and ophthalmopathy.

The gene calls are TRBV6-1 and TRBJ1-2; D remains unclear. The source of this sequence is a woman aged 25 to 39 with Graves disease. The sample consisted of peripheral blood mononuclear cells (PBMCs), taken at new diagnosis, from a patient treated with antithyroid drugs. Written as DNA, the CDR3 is TGTGCCAGCAGCCCCGGGCCCCCGGATGGCTACACCTTC. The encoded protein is CASSPGPPDGYTF.